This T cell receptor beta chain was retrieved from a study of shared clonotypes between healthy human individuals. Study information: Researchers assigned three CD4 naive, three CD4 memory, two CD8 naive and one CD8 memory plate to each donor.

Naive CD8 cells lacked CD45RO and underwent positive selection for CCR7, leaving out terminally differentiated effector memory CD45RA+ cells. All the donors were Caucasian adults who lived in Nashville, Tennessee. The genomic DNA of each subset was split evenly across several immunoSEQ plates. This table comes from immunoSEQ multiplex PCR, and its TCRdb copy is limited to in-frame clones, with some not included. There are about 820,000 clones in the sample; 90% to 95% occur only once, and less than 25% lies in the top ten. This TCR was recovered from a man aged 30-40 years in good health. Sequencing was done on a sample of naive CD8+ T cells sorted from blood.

The CDR3 spells CASSWGLADTYEQYF. DNA of the CDR3: TGCGCCAGCAGCTGGGGACTAGCGGACACCTACGAGCAGTACTTC. The J gene is TRBJ2-7, the V gene TRBV4-1, with 11 bases identical to TRBD2. Germline assignment: CDR1 MGHRA and CDR2 YSYEKL. J gave up 2 bases and V 5 bases, and 5 bases lay outside the gene matches. The CDR3 loop spans 15 amino acids.